A single sample gave rise to the 9 T cell receptor beta chains below, sequenced in a study of beta chain features in type 1 diabetes. Reverse transcribing all isolated RNA meant expressed TCRB transcripts were sequenced. Measured with immunoSEQ multiplex PCR; TCRdb has only the in-frame clones, and not every one. Among 300,000 to 350,000 clones listed, about 13% were seen once. Points from the study as a whole: Among all four CD4+ subsets, Type 1 diabetes patients had TCRB CDR3s that were moderately but significantly shorter.

These receptors lack a known antigen. The sample taken for sequencing was naive CD4+ T cells from blood. The receptors derive from a woman aged 18 to 35 with type 1 diabetes.

This clone was recorded a few times. V gene TRBV5-1 combines with J gene TRBJ2-3, with TRBD2 identical over 7 bases. Germline V CDR1 and CDR2: SGHRS, YFSETQ. The V gene end was trimmed by 1 base and the J gene end by 0 bases; junction bases not matched to a gene: 11. CDR3 size: 18 residues. Here the CDR3 reads CASSLPTYGAGSTDTQYF. In DNA, the CDR3 is TGCGCCAGCAGCTTGCCAACATACGGAGCGGGGAGCACAGATACGCAGTATTTT. The variable domain in full, with the rest retrieved from reference TRBV5-1 and TRBJ2-3, is KAGVTQTPRYLIKTRGQQVTLSCSPISGHRSVSWYQQTPGQGLQFLFEYFSETQRNKGNFPGRFSGRQFSNSRSEMNVSTLELGDSALYLCASSLPTYGAGSTDTQYFGPGTRLTVL.

This clone was detected once. This chain uses TRBV2 with TRBJ2-2, with D uncertain. Germline-derived CDR1 and CDR2 are SNHLY and FYNNEI. V gave up 5 bases and J gave up 4 bases, with 14 bases separating them. The CDR3 extends over 15 amino acids. This CDR3 reads CASSPDSPSTGELFF. The CDR3 DNA reads TGTGCCAGCAGTCCTGACTCCCCCAGCACCGGGGAGCTGTTTTTT. Complete variable domain (other parts from reference TRBV2 and TRBJ2-2): EPEVTQTPSHQVTQMGQEVILRCVPISNHLYFYWYRQILGQKVEFLVSFYNNEISEKSEIFDDQFSVERPDGSNFTLKIRSTKLEDSAMYFCASSPDSPSTGELFFGEGSRLTVL.

In this sample, this clone turned up a few times. The junction does not match germline at one end; this may be a read error. The chain combines TRBV9 with TRBJ2-4; 12 nucleotides agree with TRBD1. The CDR3 spans 13 residues. CDR1 and CDR2 (germline): SGDLS, YYNGEE. The DNA of the CDR3 is TGTGCCAGCAGCTCTCAACCGGGACAGGGGGCGTTCTTC. The encoded protein is CASSSQPGQGAFF.

This chain connects TRBV12-5 to TRBJ2-2; D possibly corresponds to TRBD2 (6 bases). The CDR3 extends over 15 amino acids. The germline V gene has CDR1 LGHNT and CDR2 FRNRAP. Trimming cost V 4 bases and J 0 bases, with 9 bases left between them. The CDR3 bases are TGTGCTAGTGGTTCGGGAGCGACGAACACCGGGGAGCTGTTTTTT. Amino acid sequence: CASGSGATNTGELFF. The full variable domain, its missing parts supplied by reference TRBV12-5 and TRBJ2-2, is DARVTQTPRHKVTEMGQEVTMRCQPILGHNTVFWYRQTMMQGLELLAYFRNRAPLDDSGMPKDRFSAEMPDATLATLKIQPSEPRDSAVYFCASGSGATNTGELFFGEGSRLTVL.

For the CDR3, the DNA is TGTGCCAGCAGCAGGGGACTAACTGAACCACCCCTCTCCTACGAGCAGTACTTC. This codes for CASSRGLTEPPLSYEQYF. The rearrangement uses TRBV7-2 and TRBJ2-7; TRBD2 aligns across 7 bases. This CDR3 contains 18 residues. Germline CDR1 is SGHTA and CDR2 is FQGNSA. J lost 0 bases, V lost 5 bases, and 16 bases had no gene match.

The chain has TRBV20-1 and TRBJ2-1; unclear D gene. The V end was cut by 1 base, the J end by 10 bases, with 8 bases between. This CDR3 has 11 residues. Germline-derived CDR1 and CDR2 are DFQATT and SNEGSKA (reference sequence). Here the CDR3 DNA reads TGCAGTGCTAGAGGGGCGTTAGAGCAGTTCTTC. Protein sequence: CSARGALEQFF.

This clone was seen a few times. The chain recombines TRBV27 with TRBJ2-5; 7 nucleotides agree with TRBD2. V lost 7 bases, J lost 7 bases, and 9 bases stayed unmatched. This CDR3 comprises 13 residues. Germline loops: CDR1 MNHEY, CDR2 SMNVEV (reference sequence). As DNA, the CDR3 is TGTGCCAGCACCTCCCCGGGAGGCGGGACCCAGTACTTC. It codes for CASTSPGGGTQYF.

The chain links TRBV7-9 to TRBJ2-2; TRBD1 aligns across 10 bases. V dropped 5 bases and J dropped 0; count of bases not matched to a gene: 3. The CDR3 is 16 amino acids. Germline V gene data show CDR1 as SEHNR and CDR2 as FQNEAQ (reference sequence). The CDR3 DNA sequence: TGTGCCAGCAGCCAGGGACAGGGGACGAACACCGGGGAGCTGTTTTTT. It encodes CASSQGQGTNTGELFF.

This clone appeared a few times. This chain joins TRBV5-4 and TRBJ1-2; D perhaps matches TRBD1 (5 bases). Between the trimmed V and J ends, which lost 1 base and 7 bases, there was a span of 8 bases. This CDR3 is 12 amino acids long. Germline V gives CDR1 SGHNT, CDR2 YYREEE (reference sequence). Here the CDR3 reads CASSLWGGGYTF. The CDR3 coding sequence is TGTGCCAGCAGCTTGTGGGGCGGTGGCTACACCTTC.